There are a few counts of the clone carrying this T cell receptor beta chain. The antigen is undetermined. This specimen comes from a study of T cell repertoires in cytomegalovirus infection. Looking at the study overall: Recently identified HLA-C-restricted and well-studied HLA-B-restricted CMV epitopes were used. Through public TCR beta signatures, both CMV infection and matching HLA type were indicated.

TCRdb called the reads again in MiXCR, with one record for every CDR3 protein. Counted here are almost 90,000 distinct CDR3 sequences, 25% to 30% occurring once; the ten biggest clones make up more than 70%. Germline V lookup: CDR1 SNHLY, CDR2 FYNNEI. The length of the CDR3 is 11 residues. The V end lost 6 bases, the J end lost 7 bases, and 10 bases lay between the germline ends. Whole-study results and caveats: Cumulative frequency (of public TCR beta family members) identified carriers of CMV plus the relevant HLA. Dominating the ex vivo response were HLA-C-restricted CMV-specific TCR beta clonotypes.

The material was CD8+ T cells from cultured PBMCs, obtained from culture after CMV antigen stimulation. The chain carries TRBV2 and TRBJ2-7, with D possibly TRBD1 on 5 matching bases. This clonotype originated in a human donor in good health (CMV status not recorded). Some clones in this sample may be carry-over from other donors' samples. The CDR3, as DNA: TGTGCCAGCAGGGGGCTAGTAGAGCAGTACTTC. Translation: CASRGLVEQYF.